Listed below are T cell receptor beta chains from one sample, sequenced in a study of regulatory and conventional T cells in RAG deficiency. Clones were read by immunoSEQ multiplex PCR, and TCRdb kept only the in-frame ones, dropping some. The profile shows tens of thousands of clones, around nine tenths of them singletons. These data also featured in a second study, about regulatory T cells.

Sequenced sample: CD8+ T cells sorted from blood. These receptor sequences come from a human donor in good health. Both conserved end residues are trimmed from each CDR3.

v_gene: TRBV6-1
j_gene: TRBJ1-2
CDR3aa: ASSPGQGPNYGYT

v_gene: TRBV5-1
j_gene: TRBJ1-5
CDR3aa: ASSRLGGVGQPQH

v_gene: TRBV30
j_gene: TRBJ1-2
CDR3aa: AWSWTGRGYT

v_gene: TRBV6-4
j_gene: TRBJ2-1
CDR3aa: ASSDSASGGYNEQF

v_gene: TRBV27
j_gene: TRBJ1-5
CDR3aa: ASRARQGILQPQH

v_gene: TRBV6-5
j_gene: TRBJ1-4
CDR3aa: ASSYAGQGDEKLF

v_gene: TRBV6-1
j_gene: TRBJ2-5
CDR3aa: ASTGQIGETQY

v_gene: TRBV9
j_gene: TRBJ2-7
CDR3aa: ASSVGDSYEQY

v_gene: TRBV5-1
j_gene: TRBJ1-4
CDR3aa: ASSLGQGTNEKLF

v_gene: TRBV10-2
j_gene: TRBJ1-5
CDR3aa: ASSVGGIQPQH

v_gene: TRBV29-1
j_gene: TRBJ2-1
CDR3aa: SVIRTSGVYNEQF

v_gene: TRBV9
j_gene: TRBJ1-1
CDR3aa: ASSVVSGTEAF

v_gene: TRBV30
j_gene: TRBJ2-1
CDR3aa: AWSFEGLGGYNEQF

v_gene: TRBV5-1
j_gene: TRBJ2-3
CDR3aa: ASSSRGTDTQY

v_gene: TRBV30
j_gene: TRBJ2-6
CDR3aa: AWSNTGPPYSGANVLT

v_gene: TRBV6-8
j_gene: TRBJ2-1
CDR3aa: ASSYTSGGSSYNEQF

v_gene: TRBV5-1
j_gene: TRBJ1-1
CDR3aa: ASSLAVAAVEAF

v_gene: TRBV7-9
j_gene: TRBJ2-2
CDR3aa: ANRESGTGELF

v_gene: TRBV29-1
j_gene: TRBJ2-7
CDR3aa: SVEDPVTYEQY

v_gene: TRBV4-1
j_gene: TRBJ1-5
CDR3aa: ASSHLEGRGDQPQH

v_gene: TRBV6-5
j_gene: TRBJ1-1
CDR3aa: ATGSTEAF

v_gene: TRBV7-8
j_gene: TRBJ1-5
CDR3aa: ASSWQGGQPQH

v_gene: TRBV9
j_gene: TRBJ1-1
CDR3aa: ASSVAQQNTEAF

v_gene: TRBV29-1
j_gene: TRBJ2-3
CDR3aa: SVFGLANTDTQY

v_gene: TRBV6-5
j_gene: TRBJ1-6
CDR3aa: ASGTGGHSPLH

v_gene: TRBV30
j_gene: TRBJ2-1
CDR3aa: AWSVPTSGSRGEQF

v_gene: TRBV9
j_gene: TRBJ2-7
CDR3aa: ASSPPSGRPWEQY

v_gene: TRBV6-1
j_gene: TRBJ1-1
CDR3aa: ASSENGQLNTEAF

v_gene: TRBV19
j_gene: TRBJ2-1
CDR3aa: ASSPMGLAGGNEQF

v_gene: TRBV6-5
j_gene: TRBJ2-7
CDR3aa: ASSYSRQSLGEQY

v_gene: TRBV14
j_gene: TRBJ1-3
CDR3aa: ASSQRLGNTIY

v_gene: TRBV11-3
j_gene: TRBJ1-1
CDR3aa: ASSLDSGNTEAF

v_gene: TRBV5-1
j_gene: TRBJ2-7
CDR3aa: ASSSGGTSYEQY

v_gene: TRBV6-5
j_gene: TRBJ2-1
CDR3aa: ASERGGSGHEQF

v_gene: TRBV2
j_gene: NA
CDR3aa: ASSEDRQQFYEQY

v_gene: TRBV19
j_gene: TRBJ2-7
CDR3aa: ASSMWFSRDGGYSRGDEQY

v_gene: TRBV19
j_gene: TRBJ2-2
CDR3aa: ASNPAGTVNTGELF

v_gene: TRBV7-6
j_gene: TRBJ1-4
CDR3aa: ASSPGRNEKLF

v_gene: TRBV9
j_gene: TRBJ2-7
CDR3aa: ASSVAGEYSYEQY

v_gene: TRBV15
j_gene: TRBJ2-1
CDR3aa: ATSRGDRQDYNEQF

v_gene: TRBV7-6
j_gene: TRBJ2-7
CDR3aa: ASSQGQGEGYEQY

v_gene: TRBV19
j_gene: TRBJ1-1
CDR3aa: ASSMSGTANTEAF

v_gene: TRBV7-9
j_gene: TRBJ2-7
CDR3aa: ASSLAGGTSGGNYEQY

v_gene: TRBV11-2
j_gene: TRBJ2-1
CDR3aa: ASSSHGVRQEQF